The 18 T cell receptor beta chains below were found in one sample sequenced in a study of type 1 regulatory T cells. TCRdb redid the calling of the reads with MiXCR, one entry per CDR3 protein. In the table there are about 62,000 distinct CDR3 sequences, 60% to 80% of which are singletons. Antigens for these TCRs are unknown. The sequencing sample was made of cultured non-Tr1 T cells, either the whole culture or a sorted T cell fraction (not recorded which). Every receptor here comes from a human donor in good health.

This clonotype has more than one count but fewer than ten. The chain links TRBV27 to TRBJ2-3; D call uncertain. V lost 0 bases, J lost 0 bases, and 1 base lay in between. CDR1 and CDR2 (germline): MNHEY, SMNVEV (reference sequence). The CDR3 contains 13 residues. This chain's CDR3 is CASSLSSTDTQYF. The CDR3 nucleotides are TGTGCCAGCAGTTTATCGAGCACAGATACGCAGTATTTT.

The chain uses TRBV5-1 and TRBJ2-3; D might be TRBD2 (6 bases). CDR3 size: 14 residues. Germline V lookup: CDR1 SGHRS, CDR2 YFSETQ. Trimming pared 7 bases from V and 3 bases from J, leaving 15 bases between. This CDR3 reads CASYPGLATDTQYF. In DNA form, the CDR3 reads TGCGCCAGCTACCCGGGTCTAGCGACAGATACGCAGTATTTT.

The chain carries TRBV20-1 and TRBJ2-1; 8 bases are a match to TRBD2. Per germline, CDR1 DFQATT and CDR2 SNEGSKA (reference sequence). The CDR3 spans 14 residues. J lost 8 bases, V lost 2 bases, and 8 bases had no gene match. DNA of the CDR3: TGCAGTGCTAGACGGGGGGGGGGTGTGGATGAGCAGTTCTTC. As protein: CSARRGGGVDEQFF.

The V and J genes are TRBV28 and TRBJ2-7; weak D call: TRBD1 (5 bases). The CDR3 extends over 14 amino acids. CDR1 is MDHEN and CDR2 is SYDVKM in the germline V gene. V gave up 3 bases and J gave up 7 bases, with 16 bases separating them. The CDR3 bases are TGTGCCAGCAGTTTCCCTGGGTCCAGGGTGGAGCAGTACTTC. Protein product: CASSFPGSRVEQYF.

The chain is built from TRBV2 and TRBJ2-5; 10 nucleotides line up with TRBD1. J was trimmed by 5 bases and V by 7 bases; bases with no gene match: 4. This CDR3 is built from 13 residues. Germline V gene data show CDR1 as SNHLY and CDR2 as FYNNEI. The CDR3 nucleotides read TGTGCCAGCATGGGACAGGGGAGGGAGACCCAGTACTTC. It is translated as CASMGQGRETQYF.

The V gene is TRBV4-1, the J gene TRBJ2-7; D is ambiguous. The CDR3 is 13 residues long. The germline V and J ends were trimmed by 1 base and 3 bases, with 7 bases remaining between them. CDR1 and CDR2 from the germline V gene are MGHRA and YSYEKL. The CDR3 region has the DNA TGCGCCAGCAGCCAAGTTGGGAACTACGAGCAGTACTTC. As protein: CASSQVGNYEQYF.

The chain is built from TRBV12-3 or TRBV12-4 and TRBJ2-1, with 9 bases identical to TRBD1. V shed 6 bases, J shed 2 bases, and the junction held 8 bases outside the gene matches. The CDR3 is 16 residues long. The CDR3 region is CASRRFGTGTYNEQFF. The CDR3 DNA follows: TGTGCCAGCAGGAGATTCGGGACAGGGACCTACAATGAGCAGTTCTTC.

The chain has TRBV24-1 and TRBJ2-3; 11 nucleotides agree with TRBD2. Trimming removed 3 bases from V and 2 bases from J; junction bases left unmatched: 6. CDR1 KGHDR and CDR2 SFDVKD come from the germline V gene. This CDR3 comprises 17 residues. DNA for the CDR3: TGTGCCACCAGTGATCTGACTAGCGGGGACCTCACAGATACGCAGTATTTT. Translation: CATSDLTSGDLTDTQYF.

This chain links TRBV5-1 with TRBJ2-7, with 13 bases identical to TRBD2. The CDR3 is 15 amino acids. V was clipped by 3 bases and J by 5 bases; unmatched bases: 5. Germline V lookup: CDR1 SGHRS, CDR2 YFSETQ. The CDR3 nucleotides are TGCGCCAGCAGCTCATCCGGGACTAGCGGGAACGAGCAGTACTTC. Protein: CASSSSGTSGNEQYF.

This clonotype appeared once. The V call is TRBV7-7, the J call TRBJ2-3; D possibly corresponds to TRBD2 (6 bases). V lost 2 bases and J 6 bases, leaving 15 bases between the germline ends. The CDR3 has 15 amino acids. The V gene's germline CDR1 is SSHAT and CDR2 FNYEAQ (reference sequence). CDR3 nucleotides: TGTGCCAGCAGCTTATATCCTGGGGGGAGGGATACGCAGTATTTT. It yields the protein CASSLYPGGRDTQYF.

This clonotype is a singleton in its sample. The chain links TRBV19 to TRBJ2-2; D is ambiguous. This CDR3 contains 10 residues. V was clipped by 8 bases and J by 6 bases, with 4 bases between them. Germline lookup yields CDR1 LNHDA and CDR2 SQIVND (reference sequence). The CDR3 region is CASGAGELFF. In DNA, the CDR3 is TGTGCCAGTGGAGCCGGGGAGCTGTTTTTT.

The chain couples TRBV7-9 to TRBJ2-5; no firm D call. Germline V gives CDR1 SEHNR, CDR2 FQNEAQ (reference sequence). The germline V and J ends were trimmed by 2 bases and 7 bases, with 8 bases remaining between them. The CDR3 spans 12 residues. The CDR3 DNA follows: TGTGCCAGCAGCTTACAGGAGATGACCCAGTACTTC. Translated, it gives CASSLQEMTQYF.

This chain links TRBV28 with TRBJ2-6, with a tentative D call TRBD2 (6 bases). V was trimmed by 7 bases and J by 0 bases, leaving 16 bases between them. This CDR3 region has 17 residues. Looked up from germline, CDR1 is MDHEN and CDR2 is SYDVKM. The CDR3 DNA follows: TGTGCCAGCAAAATGGGCGGAGGGGACTCTGGGGCCAACGTCCTGACTTTC. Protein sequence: CASKMGGGDSGANVLTF.

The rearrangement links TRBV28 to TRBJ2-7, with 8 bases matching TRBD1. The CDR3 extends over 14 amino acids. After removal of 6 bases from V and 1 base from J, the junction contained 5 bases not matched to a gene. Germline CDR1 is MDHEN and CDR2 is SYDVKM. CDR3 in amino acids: CASSDGQGSYEQYF. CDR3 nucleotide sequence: TGTGCCAGCAGCGACGGACAGGGTTCCTACGAGCAGTACTTC.

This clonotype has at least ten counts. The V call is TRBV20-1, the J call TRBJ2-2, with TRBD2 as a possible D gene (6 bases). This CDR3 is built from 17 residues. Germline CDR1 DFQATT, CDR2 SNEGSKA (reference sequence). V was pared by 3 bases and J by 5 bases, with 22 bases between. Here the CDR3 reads CSASFRGLGAGTGELFF. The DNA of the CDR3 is TGCAGTGCTAGTTTTCGTGGGCTCGGGGCGGGGACCGGGGAGCTGTTTTTT.

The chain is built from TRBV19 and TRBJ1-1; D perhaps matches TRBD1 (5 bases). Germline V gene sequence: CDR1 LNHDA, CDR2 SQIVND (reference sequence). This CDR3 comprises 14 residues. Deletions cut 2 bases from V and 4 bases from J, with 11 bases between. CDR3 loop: CASSIRDGGTEAFF. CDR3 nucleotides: TGTGCCAGTAGTATAAGGGATGGGGGCACTGAAGCTTTCTTT. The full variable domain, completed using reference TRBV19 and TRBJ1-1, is DGGITQSPKYLFRKEGQNVTLSCEQNLNHDAMYWYRQDPGQGLRLIYYSQIVNDFQKGDIAEGYSVSREKKESFPLTVTSAQKNPTAFYLCASSIRDGGTEAFFGQGTRLTVV.

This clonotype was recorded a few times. CDR3 amino acids: CASSRVRAGANVLTF. CDR3 in DNA: TGTGCCAGCAGCCGGGTGAGGGCTGGGGCCAACGTCCTGACTTTC. The chain uses TRBV5-6 and TRBJ2-6; perhaps TRBD2 as D (5 bases). The V end was cut by 4 bases, the J end by 2 bases, with 10 bases between. The germline CDR1 and CDR2 sequences are SGHDT and YYEEEE. CDR3 length: 15 amino acids. The full variable domain, in which reference TRBV5-6 and TRBJ2-6 provide the parts outside the CDR3, is DAGVTQSPTHLIKTRGQQVTLRCSPKSGHDTVSWYQQALGQGPQFIFQYYEEEERQRGNFPDRFSGHQFPNYSSELNVNALLLGDSALYLCASSRVRAGANVLTFGAGSRLTVL.

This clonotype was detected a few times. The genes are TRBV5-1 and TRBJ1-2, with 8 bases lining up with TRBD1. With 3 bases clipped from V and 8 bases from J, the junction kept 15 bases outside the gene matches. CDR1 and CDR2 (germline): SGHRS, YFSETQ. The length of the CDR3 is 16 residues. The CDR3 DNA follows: TGCGCCAGCAGCTCCCAGACAGGGGAATCTCTTTCGGGCTACACCTTC. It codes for CASSSQTGESLSGYTF.